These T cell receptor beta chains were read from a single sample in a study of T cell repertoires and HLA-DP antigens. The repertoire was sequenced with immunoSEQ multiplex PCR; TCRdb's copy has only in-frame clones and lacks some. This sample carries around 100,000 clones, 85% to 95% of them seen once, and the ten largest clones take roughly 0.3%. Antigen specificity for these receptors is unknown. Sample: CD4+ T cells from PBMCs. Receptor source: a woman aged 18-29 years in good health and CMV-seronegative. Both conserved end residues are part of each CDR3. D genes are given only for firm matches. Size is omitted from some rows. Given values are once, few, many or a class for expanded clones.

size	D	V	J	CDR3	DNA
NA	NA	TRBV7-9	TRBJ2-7	CASSSHFYEQYF	TGTGCCAGCAGCTCCCATTTTTACGAGCAGTACTTC
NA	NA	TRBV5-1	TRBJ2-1	CASIRFPSAANEQFF	TGCGCCAGCATTAGGTTTCCGTCAGCGGCCAATGAGCAGTTCTTC
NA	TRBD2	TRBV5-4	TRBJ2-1	CASSQRASGGKYNEQFF	TGTGCCAGCAGCCAAAGGGCCAGCGGGGGAAAATACAATGAGCAGTTCTTC
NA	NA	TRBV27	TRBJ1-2	CASSFGQNYGYTF	TGTGCCAGCAGTTTCGGACAGAACTATGGCTACACCTTC
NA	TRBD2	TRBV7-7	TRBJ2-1	CASSLAGGLFNEQFF	TGTGCTAGCAGCTTAGCGGGGGGGCTTTTCAATGAGCAGTTCTTC
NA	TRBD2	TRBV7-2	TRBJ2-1	CASSLGLAYGNEQFF	TGTGCCAGCAGCTTGGGACTAGCCTACGGCAATGAGCAGTTCTTC
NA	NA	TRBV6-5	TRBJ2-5	CASTKRGAETQYF	TGTGCCAGCACGAAAAGGGGGGCTGAGACCCAGTACTTC
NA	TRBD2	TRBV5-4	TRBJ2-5	CASSLPGLVGQETQYF	TGTGCCAGCAGCTTGCCGGGACTAGTAGGCCAAGAGACCCAGTACTTC
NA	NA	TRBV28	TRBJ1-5	CASSLMSGGGQPQHF	TGTGCCAGCAGTTTAATGTCGGGGGGAGGACAGCCCCAGCATTTT
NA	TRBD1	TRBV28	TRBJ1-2	CASSLWDRGRLSYGYTF	TGTGCCAGCAGTTTATGGGACAGGGGGCGCTTATCCTATGGCTACACCTTC
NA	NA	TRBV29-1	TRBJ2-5	CSVGIGTQYF	TGCAGCGTCGGAATTGGGACCCAGTACTTC
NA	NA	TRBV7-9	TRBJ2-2	CASSFRQGMAGELFF	TGTGCCAGCAGCTTCCGTCAGGGGATGGCCGGGGAGCTGTTTTTT
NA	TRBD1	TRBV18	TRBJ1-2	CASSPPRGGQGSYGYTF	TGTGCCAGCTCACCACCTAGGGGAGGACAGGGGAGCTATGGCTACACCTTC
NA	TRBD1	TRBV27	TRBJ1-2	CASWTGQKNYGYTF	TGTGCCAGTTGGACGGGACAGAAAAACTATGGCTACACCTTC
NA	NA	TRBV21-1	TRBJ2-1	CASSKASGLAGRYSNEQFF	TGTGCCAGCAGCAAAGCCTCAGGACTAGCGGGACGATATTCCAATGAGCAGTTCTTC
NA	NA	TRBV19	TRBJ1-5	CASSIVPNYQGYQPQHF	TGTGCCAGTAGTATAGTCCCCAATTATCAGGGCTATCAGCCCCAGCATTTT
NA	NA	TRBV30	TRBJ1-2	CAWSTDLNYGYTF	TGTGCCTGGAGTACCGATCTTAACTATGGCTACACCTTC
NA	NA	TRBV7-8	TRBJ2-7	CASSLVIRAKTSYEQYF	TGTGCCAGCAGCTTAGTCATCAGGGCCAAAACCTCCTACGAGCAGTACTTC
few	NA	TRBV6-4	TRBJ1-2	CASSLSGGADYGYTF	TGTGCCAGCAGTCTCTCGGGTGGGGCTGACTATGGCTACACCTTC
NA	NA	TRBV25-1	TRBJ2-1	CASSEAEEQFF	TGTGCCAGCAGTGAAGCGGAAGAGCAGTTCTTC
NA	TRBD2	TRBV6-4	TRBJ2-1	CASSVIAGSYNEQFF	TGTGCCAGCAGTGTCATAGCGGGCTCCTACAATGAGCAGTTCTTC
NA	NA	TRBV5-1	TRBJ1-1	CASSLLQGINTEAFF	TGCGCCAGCAGCTTGTTACAGGGTATTAACACTGAAGCTTTCTTT
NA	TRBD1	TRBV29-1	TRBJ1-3	CSATGVLSGNTIYF	TGCAGCGCCACAGGGGTACTCTCTGGAAACACCATATATTTT
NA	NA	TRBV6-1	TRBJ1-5	CASRGGSNQPQHF	TGTGCCAGCAGGGGGGGTAGCAATCAGCCCCAGCATTTT
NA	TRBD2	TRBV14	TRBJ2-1	CASSQLSGGSYNEQFF	TGTGCCAGCAGCCAACTTTCGGGGGGCTCCTACAATGAGCAGTTCTTC
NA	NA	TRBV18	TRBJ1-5	CASSPFSAVSNQPQHF	TGTGCCAGCTCACCATTTTCGGCGGTTAGCAATCAGCCCCAGCATTTT
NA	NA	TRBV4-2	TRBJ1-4	CASSQDRLPARAQGLNEKLFF	TGTGCCAGCAGCCAAGATCGTCTGCCAGCCAGGGCGCAGGGTCTTAATGAAAAACTGTTTTTT
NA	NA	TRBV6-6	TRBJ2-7	CASSYSRTSYEQYF	TGTGCCAGCAGTTACTCCCGCACCTCCTACGAGCAGTACTTC
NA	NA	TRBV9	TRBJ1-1	CASSVVKLGGITEAFF	TGTGCCAGCAGCGTAGTGAAGTTAGGGGGTATCACTGAAGCTTTCTTT
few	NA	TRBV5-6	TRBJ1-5	CASSFRHYINQPQHF	TGTGCCAGCAGCTTTAGGCACTACATCAATCAGCCCCAGCATTTT
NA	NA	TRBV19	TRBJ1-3	CASSISDRWIGDF	TGTGCCAGTAGTATAAGCGACAGGTGGATCGGGGATTTT
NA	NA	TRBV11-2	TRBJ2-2	CASSFLPGGNTGELFF	TGTGCCAGCAGCTTTCTTCCCGGGGGAAACACCGGGGAGCTGTTTTTT
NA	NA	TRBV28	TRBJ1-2	CASSLWEGRGGYTF	TGTGCCAGCAGTTTATGGGAGGGGCGAGGTGGCTACACCTTC
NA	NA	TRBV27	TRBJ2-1	CASSLEQGYNEQFF	TGTGCCAGCAGTTTAGAACAGGGATACAATGAGCAGTTCTTC
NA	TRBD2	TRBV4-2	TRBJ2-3	CASSQGLADSEYF	TGTGCCAGCAGCCAAGGACTAGCGGATAGCGAGTATTTT
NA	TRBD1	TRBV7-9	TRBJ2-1	CASRDGTGGNEQFF	TGTGCCAGCAGGGACGGGACAGGGGGCAATGAGCAGTTCTTC
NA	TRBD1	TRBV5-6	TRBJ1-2	CASSGSGTDFYYGYTF	TGTGCCAGCAGCGGATCCGGGACAGACTTCTACTATGGCTACACCTTC
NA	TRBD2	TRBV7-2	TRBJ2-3	CASSLGRGVYTDTQYF	TGTGCCAGCAGCTTAGGTCGGGGGGTGTACACAGATACGCAGTATTTT
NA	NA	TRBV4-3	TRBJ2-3	CASSQEERGLSTDTQYF	TGCGCCAGCAGCCAAGAAGAGCGAGGGCTTAGCACAGATACGCAGTATTTT
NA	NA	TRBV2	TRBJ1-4	CARGGVSNEKLFF	TGTGCCAGGGGGGGGGTTTCTAATGAAAAACTGTTTTTT
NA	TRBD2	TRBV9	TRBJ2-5	CASSPRMGGPIETQYF	TGTGCCAGCAGCCCCCGAATGGGAGGGCCGATTGAGACCCAGTACTTC
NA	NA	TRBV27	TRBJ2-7	CASSLSSATAFSYEQYF	TGTGCCAGCAGCCTTTCCTCCGCGACAGCGTTCTCCTACGAGCAGTACTTC
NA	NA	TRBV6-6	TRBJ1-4	CASSYEGRLNEKLFF	TGTGCCAGCAGTTACGAGGGACGACTTAATGAAAAACTGTTTTTT
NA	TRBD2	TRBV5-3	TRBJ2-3	CARSGLTSVTDTQYF	TGTGCCAGAAGCGGATTGACTAGCGTCACAGATACGCAGTATTTT
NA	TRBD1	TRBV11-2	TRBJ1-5	CASSLSQGGNQPQHF	TGTGCCAGCAGCTTATCCCAGGGGGGAAATCAGCCCCAGCATTTT
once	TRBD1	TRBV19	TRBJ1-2	CASTEGTEPSYGYTF	TGTGCCAGTACCGAAGGGACAGAACCCTCTTATGGCTACACCTTC
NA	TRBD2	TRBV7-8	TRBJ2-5	CASSTRTSGRGETQYF	TGTGCCAGCAGCACCCGGACTAGCGGGAGGGGAGAGACCCAGTACTTC
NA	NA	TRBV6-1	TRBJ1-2	CASSEASRASYGYTF	TGTGCCAGCAGTGAAGCTTCCAGAGCGTCCTATGGCTACACCTTC
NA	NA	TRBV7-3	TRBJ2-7	CASSLTTDSYEQYF	TGTGCCAGCAGTTTAACGACAGATTCCTACGAGCAGTACTTC
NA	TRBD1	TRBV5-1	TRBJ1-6	CASSTGAPGDSPLHF	TGCGCCAGCAGCACAGGGGCCCCGGGAGATTCACCCCTCCACTTT
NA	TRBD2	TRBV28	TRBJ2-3	CASRPGRGASTDTQYF	TGTGCCAGCAGACCCGGGCGGGGGGCCAGCACAGATACGCAGTATTTT
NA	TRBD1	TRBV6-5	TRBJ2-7	CASNPGQGRTYEQYF	TGTGCCAGCAATCCGGGACAGGGACGAACCTACGAGCAGTACTTC
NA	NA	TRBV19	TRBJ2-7	CASSPSYEQYF	TGTGCCAGTAGTCCCTCTTACGAGCAGTACTTC
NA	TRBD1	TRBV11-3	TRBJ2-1	CASSLDGTGGQFF	TGTGCCAGCAGCTTAGATGGGACAGGGGGACAGTTCTTC
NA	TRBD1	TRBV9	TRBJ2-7	CASSPWTGGAYEQYF	TGTGCCAGCAGCCCATGGACAGGGGGGGCCTACGAGCAGTACTTC
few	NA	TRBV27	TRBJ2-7	CASSLNQQGNQYF	TGTGCCAGCAGTTTAAATCAGCAGGGAAATCAGTACTTC
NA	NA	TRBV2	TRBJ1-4	CASSRTGGSEKLFF	TGTGCCAGCAGTCGGACGGGCGGAAGTGAAAAACTGTTTTTT
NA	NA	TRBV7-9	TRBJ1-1	CASSRDRLKNTEAFF	TGTGCCAGCAGCCGGGACCGGCTAAAGAACACTGAAGCTTTCTTT
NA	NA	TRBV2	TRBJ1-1	CASSESGNTEAFF	TGTGCCAGCAGTGAATCTGGGAACACTGAAGCTTTCTTT
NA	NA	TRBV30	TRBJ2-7	CAWSRGWDSYEQYF	TGTGCCTGGAGCCGAGGGTGGGACTCCTACGAGCAGTACTTC